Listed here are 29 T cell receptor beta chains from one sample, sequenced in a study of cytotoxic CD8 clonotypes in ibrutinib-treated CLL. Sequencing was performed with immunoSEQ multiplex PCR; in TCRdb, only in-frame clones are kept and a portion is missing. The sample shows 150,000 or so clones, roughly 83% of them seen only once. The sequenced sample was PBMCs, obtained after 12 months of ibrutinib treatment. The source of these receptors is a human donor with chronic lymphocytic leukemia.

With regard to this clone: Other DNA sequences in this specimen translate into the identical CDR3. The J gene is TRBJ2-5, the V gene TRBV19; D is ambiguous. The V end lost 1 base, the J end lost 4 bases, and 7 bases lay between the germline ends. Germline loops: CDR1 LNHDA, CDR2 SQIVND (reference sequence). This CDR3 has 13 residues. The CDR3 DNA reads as TGTGCCAGTAGTATAGTGCGCGGAGAGACCCAGTACTTC. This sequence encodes CASSIVRGETQYF.

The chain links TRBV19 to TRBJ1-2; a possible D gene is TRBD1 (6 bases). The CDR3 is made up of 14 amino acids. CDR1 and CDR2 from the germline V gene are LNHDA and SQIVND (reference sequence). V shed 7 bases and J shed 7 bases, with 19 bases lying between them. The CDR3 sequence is CASTFPGGGFGYTF. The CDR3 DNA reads TGTGCCAGTACCTTTCCCGGGGGGGGCTTTGGCTACACCTTC.

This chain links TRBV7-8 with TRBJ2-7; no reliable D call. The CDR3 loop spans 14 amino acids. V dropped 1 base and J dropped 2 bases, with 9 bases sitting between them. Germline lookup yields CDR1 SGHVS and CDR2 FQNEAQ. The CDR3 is CASSLGRAAYEQYF. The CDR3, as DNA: TGTGCCAGCAGCTTAGGTAGGGCGGCCTACGAGCAGTACTTC.

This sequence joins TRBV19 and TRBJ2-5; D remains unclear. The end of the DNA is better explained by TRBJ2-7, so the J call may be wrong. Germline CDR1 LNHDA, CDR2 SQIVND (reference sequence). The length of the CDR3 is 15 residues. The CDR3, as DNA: TGTGCCAGTAGTATAGATCCCGGTAGCTCCTACGAGCAGTACTTC. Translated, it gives CASSIDPGSSYEQYF.

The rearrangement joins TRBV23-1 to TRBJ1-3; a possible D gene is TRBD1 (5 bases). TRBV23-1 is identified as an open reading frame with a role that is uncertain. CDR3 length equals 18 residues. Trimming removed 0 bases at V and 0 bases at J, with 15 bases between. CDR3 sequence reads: CASSQSGRAEPSGNTIYF. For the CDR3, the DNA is TGCGCCAGCAGTCAATCGGGACGGGCGGAACCCTCTGGAAACACCATATATTTT.

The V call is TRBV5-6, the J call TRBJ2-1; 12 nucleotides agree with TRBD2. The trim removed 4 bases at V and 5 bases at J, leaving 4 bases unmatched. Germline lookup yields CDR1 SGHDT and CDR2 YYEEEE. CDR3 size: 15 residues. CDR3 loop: CASSKLAGGHNEQFF. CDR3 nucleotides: TGTGCCAGCAGCAAACTAGCGGGAGGCCACAATGAGCAGTTCTTC. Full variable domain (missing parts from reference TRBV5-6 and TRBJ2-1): DAGVTQSPTHLIKTRGQQVTLRCSPKSGHDTVSWYQQALGQGPQFIFQYYEEEERQRGNFPDRFSGHQFPNYSSELNVNALLLGDSALYLCASSKLAGGHNEQFFGPGTRLTVL.

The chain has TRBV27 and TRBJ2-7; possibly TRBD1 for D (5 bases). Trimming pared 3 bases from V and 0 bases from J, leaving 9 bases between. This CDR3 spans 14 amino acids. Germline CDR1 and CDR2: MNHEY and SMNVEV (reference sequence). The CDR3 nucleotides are TGTGCCAGCAGTTTTCAGGGTAGCTCCTACGAGCAGTACTTC. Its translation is CASSFQGSSYEQYF.

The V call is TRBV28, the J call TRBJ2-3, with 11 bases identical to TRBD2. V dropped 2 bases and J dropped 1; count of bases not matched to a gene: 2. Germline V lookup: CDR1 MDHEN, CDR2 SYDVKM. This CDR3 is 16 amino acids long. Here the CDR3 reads CASSLLAGGGTDTQYF. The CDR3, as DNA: TGTGCCAGCAGTTTACTAGCGGGAGGTGGCACAGATACGCAGTATTTT.

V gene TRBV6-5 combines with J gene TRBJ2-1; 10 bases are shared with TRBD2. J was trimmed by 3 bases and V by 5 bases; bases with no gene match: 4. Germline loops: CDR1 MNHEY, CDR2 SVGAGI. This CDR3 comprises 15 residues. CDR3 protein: CASSTTSGVYNEQFF. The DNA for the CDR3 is TGTGCCAGCAGTACTACTAGCGGGGTCTACAATGAGCAGTTCTTC.

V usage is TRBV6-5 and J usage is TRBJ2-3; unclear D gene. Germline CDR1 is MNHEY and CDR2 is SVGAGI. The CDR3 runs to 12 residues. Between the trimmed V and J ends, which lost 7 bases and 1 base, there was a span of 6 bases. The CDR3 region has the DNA TGTGCCAGCACGCATGGCACAGATACGCAGTATTTT. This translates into CASTHGTDTQYF.

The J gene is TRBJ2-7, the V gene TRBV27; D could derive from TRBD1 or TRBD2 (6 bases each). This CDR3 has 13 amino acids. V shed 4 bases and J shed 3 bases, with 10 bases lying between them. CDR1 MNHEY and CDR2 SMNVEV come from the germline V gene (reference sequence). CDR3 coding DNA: TGTGCCAGCAGTTACAAGGGGGGCTACGAGCAGTACTTC. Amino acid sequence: CASSYKGGYEQYF.

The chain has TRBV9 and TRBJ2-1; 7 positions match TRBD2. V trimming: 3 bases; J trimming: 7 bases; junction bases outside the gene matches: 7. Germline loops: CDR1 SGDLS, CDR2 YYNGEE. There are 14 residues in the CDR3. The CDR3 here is CASSGRLAGNEQFF. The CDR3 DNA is TGTGCCAGCAGCGGGAGACTAGCAGGGAATGAGCAGTTCTTC.

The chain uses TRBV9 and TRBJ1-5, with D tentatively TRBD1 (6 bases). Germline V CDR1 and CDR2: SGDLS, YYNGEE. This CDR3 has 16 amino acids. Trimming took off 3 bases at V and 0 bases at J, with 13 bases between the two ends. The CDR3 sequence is CASSAGQSTSNQPQHF. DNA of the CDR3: TGTGCCAGCAGCGCCGGACAGTCGACTAGCAATCAGCCCCAGCATTTT. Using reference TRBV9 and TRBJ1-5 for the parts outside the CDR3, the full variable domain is DSGVTQTPKHLITATGQRVTLRCSPRSGDLSVYWYQQSLDQGLQFLIQYYNGEERAKGNILERFSAQQFPDLHSELNLSSLELGDSALYFCASSAGQSTSNQPQHFGDGTRLSIL.

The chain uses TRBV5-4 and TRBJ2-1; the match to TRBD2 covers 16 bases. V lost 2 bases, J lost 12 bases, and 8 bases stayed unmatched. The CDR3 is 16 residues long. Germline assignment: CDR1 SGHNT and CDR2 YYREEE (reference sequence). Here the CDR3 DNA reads TGTGCCAGCAGCTTCCCCGGGACTAGCGGGAGGGGACTGCAGTTCTTC. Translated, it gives CASSFPGTSGRGLQFF. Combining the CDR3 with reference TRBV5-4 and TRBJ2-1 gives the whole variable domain ETGVTQSPTHLIKTRGQQVTLRCSSQSGHNTVSWYQQALGQGPQFIFQYYREEENGRGNFPPRFSGLQFPNYSSELNVNALELDDSALYLCASSFPGTSGRGLQFFGPGTRLTVL.

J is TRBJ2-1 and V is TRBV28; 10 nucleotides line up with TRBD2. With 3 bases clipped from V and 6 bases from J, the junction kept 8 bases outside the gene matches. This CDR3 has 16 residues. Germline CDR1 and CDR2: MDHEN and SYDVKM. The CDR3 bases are TGTGCCAGCAGTTTTTTGGGTAGGACTAGCGGCAATGAGCAGTTCTTC. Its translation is CASSFLGRTSGNEQFF.

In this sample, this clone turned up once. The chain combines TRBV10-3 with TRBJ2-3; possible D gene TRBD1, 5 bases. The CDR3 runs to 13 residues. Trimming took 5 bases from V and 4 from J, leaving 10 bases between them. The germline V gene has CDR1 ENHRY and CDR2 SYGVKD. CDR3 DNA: TGTGCCATCAGTCCTGACAGTGCAGATACGCAGTATTTT. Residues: CAISPDSADTQYF.

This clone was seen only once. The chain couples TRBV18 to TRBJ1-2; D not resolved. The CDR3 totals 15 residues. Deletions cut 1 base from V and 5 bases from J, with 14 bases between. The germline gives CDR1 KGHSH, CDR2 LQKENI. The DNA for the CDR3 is TGTGCCAGCTCACCACTCCGGGAGCAGCGTTATGGCTACACCTTC. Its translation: CASSPLREQRYGYTF.

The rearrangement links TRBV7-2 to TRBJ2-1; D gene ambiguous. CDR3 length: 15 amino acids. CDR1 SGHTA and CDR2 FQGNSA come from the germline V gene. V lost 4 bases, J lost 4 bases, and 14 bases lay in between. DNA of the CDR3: TGTGCCAGCAGCTCGGACGGTCAGGAGTACAATGAGCAGTTCTTC. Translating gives CASSSDGQEYNEQFF.

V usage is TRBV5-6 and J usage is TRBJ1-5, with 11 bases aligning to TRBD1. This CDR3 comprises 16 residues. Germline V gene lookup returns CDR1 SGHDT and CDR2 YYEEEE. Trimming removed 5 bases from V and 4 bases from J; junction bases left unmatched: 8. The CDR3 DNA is TGTGCCAGCAGTCGTGGGACAGGGGGACATAATCAGCCCCAGCATTTT. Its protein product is CASSRGTGGHNQPQHF.

The CDR3 loop is CAWSRQGDQPQHF. The DNA of the CDR3 is TGTGCCTGGAGTCGACAGGGGGATCAGCCCCAGCATTTT. The chain has TRBV30 and TRBJ1-5; 9 bases are a match to TRBD1. With V trimmed by 2 bases and J by 5 bases, 1 base remained unmatched. CDR3 size: 13 residues. Per germline, CDR1 GTSNPN and CDR2 SVGIG (reference sequence).

CDR3: CASSLVSRGDGYTF. For the CDR3, the DNA is TGTGCCAGCAGCTTAGTCTCCAGGGGGGACGGCTACACCTTC. This sequence joins TRBV7-8 and TRBJ1-2; TRBD1 matches at 7 bases. Germline CDR1 reads SGHVS; CDR2 reads FQNEAQ. The V and J ends lost 1 base and 8 bases, in that order; junction bases with no gene match: 7. The CDR3 length is 14 residues.

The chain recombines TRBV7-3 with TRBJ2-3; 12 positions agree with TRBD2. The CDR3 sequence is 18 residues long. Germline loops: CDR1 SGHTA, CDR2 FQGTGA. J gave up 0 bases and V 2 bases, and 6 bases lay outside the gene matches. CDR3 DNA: TGTGCCAGCAGCTTAGTTTCTACTAGCGGGGGGAGCACAGATACGCAGTATTTT. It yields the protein CASSLVSTSGGSTDTQYF.

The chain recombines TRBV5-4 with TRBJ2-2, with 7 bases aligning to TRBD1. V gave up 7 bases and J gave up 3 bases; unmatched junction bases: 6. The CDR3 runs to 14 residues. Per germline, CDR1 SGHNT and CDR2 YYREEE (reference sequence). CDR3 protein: CASSRDRHTGELFF. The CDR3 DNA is TGTGCCAGCTCCCGGGACAGACACACCGGGGAGCTGTTTTTT.

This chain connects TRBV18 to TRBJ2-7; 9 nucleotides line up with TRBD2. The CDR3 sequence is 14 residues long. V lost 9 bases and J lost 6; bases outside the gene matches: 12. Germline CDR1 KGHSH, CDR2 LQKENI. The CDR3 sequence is CASAPGLAVSEQYF. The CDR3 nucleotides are TGTGCCAGTGCACCGGGACTAGCTGTTAGCGAGCAGTACTTC.

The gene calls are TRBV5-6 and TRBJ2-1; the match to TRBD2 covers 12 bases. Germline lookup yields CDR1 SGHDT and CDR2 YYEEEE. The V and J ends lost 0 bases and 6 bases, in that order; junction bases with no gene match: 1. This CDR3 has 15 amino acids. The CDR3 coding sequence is TGTGCCAGCAGCTTGGCGACTAGCGGGAGCAATGAGCAGTTCTTC. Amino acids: CASSLATSGSNEQFF.

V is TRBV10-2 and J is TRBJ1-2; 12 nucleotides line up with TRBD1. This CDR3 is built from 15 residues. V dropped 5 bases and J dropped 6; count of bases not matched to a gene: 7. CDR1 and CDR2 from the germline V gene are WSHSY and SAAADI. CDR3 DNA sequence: TGCGCCAGCAGTCCTCCGGGACAGGGGGCGGATGGCTACACCTTC. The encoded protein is CASSPPGQGADGYTF.

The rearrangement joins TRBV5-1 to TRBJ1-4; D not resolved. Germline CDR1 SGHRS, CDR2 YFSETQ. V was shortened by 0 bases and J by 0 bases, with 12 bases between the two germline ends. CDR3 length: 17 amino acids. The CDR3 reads CASSLDSYPATNEKLFF. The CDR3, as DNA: TGCGCCAGCAGCTTGGACAGCTACCCGGCAACTAATGAAAAACTGTTTTTT.

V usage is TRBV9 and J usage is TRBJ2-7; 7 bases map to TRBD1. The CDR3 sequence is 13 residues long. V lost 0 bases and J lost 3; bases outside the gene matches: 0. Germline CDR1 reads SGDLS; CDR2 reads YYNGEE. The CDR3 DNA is TGTGCCAGCAGCGTAGGGGACAGCTACGAGCAGTACTTC. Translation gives CASSVGDSYEQYF.

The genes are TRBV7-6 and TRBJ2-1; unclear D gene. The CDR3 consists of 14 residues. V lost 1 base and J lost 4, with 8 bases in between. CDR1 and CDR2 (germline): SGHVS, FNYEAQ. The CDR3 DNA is TGTGCCAGCAGCTTAGGGGGTCAATACAATGAGCAGTTCTTC. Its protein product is CASSLGGQYNEQFF.